The sequence of this T cell receptor beta chain was determined in a study of cytomegalovirus exposure and HLA in healthy donors. Measured with immunoSEQ multiplex PCR; TCRdb has only the in-frame clones, and not every one. The profile shows roughly 120,000 clones, more than 85% of them singletons. Study-wide results and caveats: CMV antigen specificity was confirmed in vitro for a few CMV-associated chains. The investigators catalogued 150 or so TCR beta chains as cytomegalovirus-associated. The classifier reportedly diagnosed cytomegalovirus status with high sensitivity and specificity. Most TCR sequences were rare, but some public TCRs occurred in many donors.

With respect to this clone: Its antigen is not identified.

Germline CDR1 reads MDHEN; CDR2 reads SYDVKM. V was clipped by 6 bases and J by 8 bases; unmatched bases: 12. The CDR3 loop spans 16 amino acids. This chain uses TRBV28 with TRBJ1-4; 10 positions agree with TRBD1. The sequence came from a man younger than 35 in good health and CMV-seropositive. The specimen was PBMCs. The CDR3 sequence is CASRPPAGTGAEKLFF. As DNA, the CDR3 is TGTGCCAGCAGACCACCCGCCGGGACAGGGGCCGAAAAACTGTTTTTT.